Included here is one T cell receptor beta chain sequence, with context. What it binds is not known. Primers: 60 Vbeta forward and 13 Jbeta reverse. TCRdb's table, derived via immunoSEQ multiplex PCR, lists solely in-frame clones and lacks some. This sample has about 110,000 clones, with over 65% found just once. The data derive from a study of cytomegalovirus exposure and HLA in healthy donors. Study-level information: An earlier analysis found some 100 million unique TCR beta sequences from 200 million or so T cells.

Germline lookup yields CDR1 MNHNY and CDR2 SVGAGI (reference sequence). The CDR3 is 14 residues long. V lost 6 bases, J lost 0 bases, and 10 bases lay in between. The donors, nominally healthy at sampling, likely had unrecorded immune exposures. Overall study results and limits: Cytomegalovirus association was assigned to over 150 TCR beta chains.

The rearrangement links TRBV6-6 to TRBJ2-3; D possibly corresponds to TRBD1 (6 bases). Source material: PBMCs. The TCR originated in a man between 25 and 39 years old in good health and CMV-seropositive. The CDR3 sequence is CASRWGPSTDTQYF. The CDR3 DNA reads TGTGCCAGCAGGTGGGGGCCCAGCACAGATACGCAGTATTTT.